This paragraph reports one T cell receptor (beta chain). CDR3 length equals 16 residues. Germline CDR1 and CDR2: MDHEN and SYDVKM. The ends lost 5 bases at V and 1 base at J; junction bases unmatched: 8. This record comes from a study of blood T cell repertoires in COVID-19. The method was immunoSEQ multiplex PCR; TCRdb's version includes in-frame clones alone and lacks a portion of them. The sample records hundreds of thousands of clones, about nine tenths being singletons. Enrolled through a virtual design, the participants were between roughly 18 and 100 years of age and came from 24 US areas. Recovered status applied to Cohort 3 donors who had two consecutive negative PCRs. It also applied to those with clearance or with symptom resolution.

The TCR comes from a man between 35 and 55 years old who had recovered from COVID-19. The genes are TRBV28 and TRBJ1-5, with 7 positions matching TRBD1. Material: PBMCs or T cells enriched from blood (not recorded which). CDR3 amino acids: CASSVGQFLSNQPQHF. As DNA, the CDR3 is TGTGCCAGCAGTGTGGGACAGTTTTTGAGCAATCAGCCCCAGCATTTT.